Reported below is one T cell receptor (beta chain). One end of the junction is discordant with germline, which a read error may explain. Germline V gene lookup returns CDR1 MNHEY and CDR2 SVGEGT. The CDR3 is made up of 13 amino acids. Profiling relied on immunoSEQ multiplex PCR, and the TCRdb table lists in-frame clones only, not all of them. Altogether 25,000 to 30,000 clones are present, 93% being singletons, with the ten largest covering 0.75% to 0.85%. This specimen belongs to a study of blood T cell repertoires in COVID-19. Study summary: Sources were T cells, B-cell-depleted T cells, or PBMCs; the material itself was cDNA or gDNA.

The chain employs TRBV6-2 or TRBV6-3 and TRBJ2-2; D remains unclear. The specimen was peripheral blood. The sequence derives from a woman in her seventies with COVID-19, enrolled during active disease. CDR3 DNA sequence: TGTGCCAGCACTTACTTAGTGCCCGGGGAGCTGTTTTTT. The encoded protein is CASTYLVPGELFF.